These T cell receptor beta chains were read from a single sample in a study of HIV-infected children after antiretroviral therapy interruption. From the 3' RACE reads, TCRdb called clonotypes with MiXCR, one entry per CDR3 protein. The profile shows about 46,000 distinct CDR3 sequences, 4.3% of them singletons. This specimen was CD45RA+ CD4+ T cells from PBMCs, pooled from several time points, taken from a donor given antiretroviral therapy, either interrupted or continuous. The receptors shown here come from a pool of human donors with HIV. Both conserved end residues are part of each CDR3. D genes are given only for firm matches. Rows may omit the clone size; those that give it use once, few, many or a size class.

v_gene	abundance	d_gene	j_gene	CDR3nt	CDR3aa
TRBV7-3	few	.	TRBJ2-2	TGTGCCAGCAGCTTAACCTGGGGGGGCCGCGGCGGGGAGCTGTTTTTT	CASSLTWGGRGGELFF
TRBV20-1	many	.	TRBJ2-1	TGCAGTGCTAGAGATTGGTCCGGCTACGCCTACAATGAGCAGTTCTTC	CSARDWSGYAYNEQFF
TRBV28	many	TRBD1	TRBJ1-3	TGTGCCAGCAGTGCAGCAACAGGGGGTAATTCCGGAAACACCATATATTTT	CASSAATGGNSGNTIYF
TRBV20-1	many	TRBD2	TRBJ2-1	TGCAGTGCTAGAGCTAGCGGGGGGGAAGGAGAGCAGTTCTTC	CSARASGGEGEQFF
TRBV6-6	many	.	TRBJ1-2	TGTGCCAGCAGTCAGGCATACTATGGCTACACCTTC	CASSQAYYGYTF
TRBV28	many	.	TRBJ2-7	TGTGCCAGCACCCAAGGCGGCGGCAGCCCCAACGAGCAGTACTTC	CASTQGGGSPNEQYF
TRBV2	.	.	TRBJ1-3	TGTGCCAGCAGCCAGAATTCTGGAAACACCATATATTTT	CASSQNSGNTIYF
TRBV5-1	many	.	TRBJ2-3	TGCGCCAGCAGCTTGGGGGCCCGGGGAGATACGCAGTATTTT	CASSLGARGDTQYF
TRBV19	many	.	TRBJ1-2	TGTGCCAGTATTGGGTACGGGATCTATGGCTACACCTTC	CASIGYGIYGYTF
TRBV20-1	many	TRBD2	TRBJ2-1	TGCAGTGCTAGAGCTCCGGGGGGTTCCTACAATGAGCAGTTCTTC	CSARAPGGSYNEQFF
TRBV5-6	many	.	TRBJ2-7	TGTGCCAGCAGCTTCTTTGACCTCTACGAGCAGTACTTC	CASSFFDLYEQYF
TRBV5-5	many	TRBD1	TRBJ1-1	TGTGCCAGCAGCTTGCAGGGGGCAACTGAAGCTTTCTTT	CASSLQGATEAFF
TRBV28	many	.	TRBJ2-7	TGTGCCAGCAGTTTAAACAGGGCCACCTACGAGCAGTACTTC	CASSLNRATYEQYF